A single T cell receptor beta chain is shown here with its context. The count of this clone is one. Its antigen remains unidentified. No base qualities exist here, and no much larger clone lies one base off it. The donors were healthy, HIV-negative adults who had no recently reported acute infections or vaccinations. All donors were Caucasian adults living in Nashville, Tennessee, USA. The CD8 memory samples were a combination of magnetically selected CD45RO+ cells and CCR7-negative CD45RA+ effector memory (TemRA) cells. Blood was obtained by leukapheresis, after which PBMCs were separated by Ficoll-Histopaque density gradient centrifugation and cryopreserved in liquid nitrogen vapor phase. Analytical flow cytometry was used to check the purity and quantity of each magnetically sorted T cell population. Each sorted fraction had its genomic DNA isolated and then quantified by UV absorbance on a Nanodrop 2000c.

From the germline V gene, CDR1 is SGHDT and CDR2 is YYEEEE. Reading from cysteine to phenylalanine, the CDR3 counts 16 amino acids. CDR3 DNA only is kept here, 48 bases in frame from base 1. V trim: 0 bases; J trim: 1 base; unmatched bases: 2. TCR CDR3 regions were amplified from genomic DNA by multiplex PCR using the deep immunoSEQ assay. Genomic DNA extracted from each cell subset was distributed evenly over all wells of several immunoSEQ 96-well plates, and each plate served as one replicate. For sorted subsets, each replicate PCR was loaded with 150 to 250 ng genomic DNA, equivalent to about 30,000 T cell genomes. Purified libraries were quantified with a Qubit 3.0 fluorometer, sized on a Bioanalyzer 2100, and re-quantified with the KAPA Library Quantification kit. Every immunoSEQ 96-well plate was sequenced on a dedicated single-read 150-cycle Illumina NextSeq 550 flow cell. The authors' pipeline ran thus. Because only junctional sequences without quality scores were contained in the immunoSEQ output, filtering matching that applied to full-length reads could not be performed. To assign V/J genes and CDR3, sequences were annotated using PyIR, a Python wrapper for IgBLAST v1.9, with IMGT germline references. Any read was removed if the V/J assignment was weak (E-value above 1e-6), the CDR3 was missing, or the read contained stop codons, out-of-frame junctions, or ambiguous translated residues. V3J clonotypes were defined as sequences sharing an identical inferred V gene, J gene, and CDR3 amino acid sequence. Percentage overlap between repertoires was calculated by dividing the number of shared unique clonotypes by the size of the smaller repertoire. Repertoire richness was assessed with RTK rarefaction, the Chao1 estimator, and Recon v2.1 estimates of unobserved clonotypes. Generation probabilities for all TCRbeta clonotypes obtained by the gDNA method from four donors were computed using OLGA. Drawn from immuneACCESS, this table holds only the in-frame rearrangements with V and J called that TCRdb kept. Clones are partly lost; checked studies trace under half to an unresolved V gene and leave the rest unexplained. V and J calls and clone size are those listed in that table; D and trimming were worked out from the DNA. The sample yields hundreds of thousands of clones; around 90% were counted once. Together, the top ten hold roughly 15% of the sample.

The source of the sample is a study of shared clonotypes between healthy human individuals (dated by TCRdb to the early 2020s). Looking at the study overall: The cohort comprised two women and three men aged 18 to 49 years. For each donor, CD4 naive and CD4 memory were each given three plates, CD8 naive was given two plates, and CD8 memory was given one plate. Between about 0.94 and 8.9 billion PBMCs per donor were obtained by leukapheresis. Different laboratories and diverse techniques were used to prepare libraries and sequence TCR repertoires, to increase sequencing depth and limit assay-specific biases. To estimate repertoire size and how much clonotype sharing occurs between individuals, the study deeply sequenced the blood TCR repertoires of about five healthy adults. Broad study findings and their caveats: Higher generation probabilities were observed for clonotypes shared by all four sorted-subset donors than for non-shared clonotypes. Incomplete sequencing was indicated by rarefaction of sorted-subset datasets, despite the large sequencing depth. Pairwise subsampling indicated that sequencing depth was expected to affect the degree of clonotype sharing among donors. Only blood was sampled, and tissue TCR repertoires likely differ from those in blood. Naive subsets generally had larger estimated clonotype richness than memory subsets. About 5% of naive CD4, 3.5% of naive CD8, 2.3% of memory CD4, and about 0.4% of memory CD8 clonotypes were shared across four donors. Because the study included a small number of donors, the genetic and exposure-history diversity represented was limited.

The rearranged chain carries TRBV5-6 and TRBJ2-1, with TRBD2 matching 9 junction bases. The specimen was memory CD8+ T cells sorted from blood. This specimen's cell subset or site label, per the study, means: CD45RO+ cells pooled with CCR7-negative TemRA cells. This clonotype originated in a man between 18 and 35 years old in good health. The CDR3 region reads CASSLALAGSYNEQFF. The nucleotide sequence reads TGTGCCAGCAGCTTGGCCCTAGCGGGGTCCTACAATGAGCAGTTCTTC.